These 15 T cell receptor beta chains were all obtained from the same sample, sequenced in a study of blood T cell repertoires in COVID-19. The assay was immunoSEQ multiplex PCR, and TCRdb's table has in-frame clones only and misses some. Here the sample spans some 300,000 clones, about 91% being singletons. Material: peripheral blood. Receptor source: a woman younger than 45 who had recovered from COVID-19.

The CDR3 DNA reads TGTGCCAGCTCACGTAACTCACAGGGGGACACTGAAGCTTTCTTT. Its translation: CASSRNSQGDTEAFF. V and J are TRBV18 and TRBJ1-1; 8 bases match TRBD1. V trimming: 4 bases; J trimming: 3 bases; junction bases outside the gene matches: 7. This CDR3 contains 15 residues. Germline values: CDR1 KGHSH, CDR2 LQKENI.

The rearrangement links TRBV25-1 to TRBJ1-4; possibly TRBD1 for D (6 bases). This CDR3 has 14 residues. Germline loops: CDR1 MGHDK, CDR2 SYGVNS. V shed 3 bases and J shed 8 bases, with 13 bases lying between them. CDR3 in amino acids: CASSDSTGREKLFF. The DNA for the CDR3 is TGTGCCAGCAGTGATTCTACAGGGCGGGAAAAACTGTTTTTT. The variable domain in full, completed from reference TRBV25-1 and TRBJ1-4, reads EADIYQTPRYLVIGTGKKITLECSQTMGHDKMYWYQQDPGMELHLIHYSYGVNSTEKGDLSSESTVSRIRTEHFPLTLESARPSHTSQYLCASSDSTGREKLFFGSGTQLSVL.

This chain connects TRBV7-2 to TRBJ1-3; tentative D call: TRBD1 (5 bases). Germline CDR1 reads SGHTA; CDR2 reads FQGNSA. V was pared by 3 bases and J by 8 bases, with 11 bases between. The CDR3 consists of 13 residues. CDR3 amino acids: CASSFQGPDTIYF. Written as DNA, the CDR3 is TGTGCCAGCAGCTTTCAGGGTCCTGACACCATATATTTT.

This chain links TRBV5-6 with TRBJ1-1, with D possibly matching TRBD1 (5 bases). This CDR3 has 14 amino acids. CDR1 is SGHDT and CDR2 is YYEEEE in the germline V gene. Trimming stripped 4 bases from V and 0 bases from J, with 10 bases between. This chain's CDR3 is CASSARAMNTEAFF. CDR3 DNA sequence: TGTGCCAGCAGCGCCAGGGCTATGAACACTGAAGCTTTCTTT.

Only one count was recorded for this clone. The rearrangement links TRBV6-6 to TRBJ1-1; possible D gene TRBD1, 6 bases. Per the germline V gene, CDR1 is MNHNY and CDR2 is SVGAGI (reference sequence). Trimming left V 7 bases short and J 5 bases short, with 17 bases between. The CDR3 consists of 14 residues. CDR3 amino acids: CASKTGGGQTEAFF. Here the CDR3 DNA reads TGTGCCAGCAAAACCGGGGGGGGCCAGACTGAAGCTTTCTTT.

The CDR3 protein is CASSLSGQIYNEQFF. The CDR3 bases are TGTGCCAGCAGCTTGTCGGGACAGATCTACAATGAGCAGTTCTTC. This chain connects TRBV7-2 to TRBJ2-1; 7 bases align to TRBD1. Trimming removed 3 bases from V and 3 bases from J; junction bases left unmatched: 5. CDR1 is SGHTA and CDR2 is FQGNSA in the germline V gene. The CDR3 length is 15 residues.

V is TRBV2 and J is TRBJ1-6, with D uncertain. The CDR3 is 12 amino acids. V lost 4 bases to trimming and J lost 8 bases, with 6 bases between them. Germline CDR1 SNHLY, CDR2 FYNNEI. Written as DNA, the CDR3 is TGTGCCAGCAGTGTAGAATATTCACCCCTCCACTTT. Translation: CASSVEYSPLHF.

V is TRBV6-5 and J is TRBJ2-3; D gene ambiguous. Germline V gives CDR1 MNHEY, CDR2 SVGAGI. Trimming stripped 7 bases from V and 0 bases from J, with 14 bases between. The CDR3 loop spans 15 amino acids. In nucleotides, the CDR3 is TGTGCCAGCAATCACTTTGAATCTAGCACAGATACGCAGTATTTT. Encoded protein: CASNHFESSTDTQYF.

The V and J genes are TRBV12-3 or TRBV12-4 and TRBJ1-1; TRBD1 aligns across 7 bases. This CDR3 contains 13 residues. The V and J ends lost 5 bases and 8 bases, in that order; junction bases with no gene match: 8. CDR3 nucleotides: TGTGCCAGCAGTATCCGACAGGGTCTCGAAGCTTTCTTT. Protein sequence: CASSIRQGLEAFF.

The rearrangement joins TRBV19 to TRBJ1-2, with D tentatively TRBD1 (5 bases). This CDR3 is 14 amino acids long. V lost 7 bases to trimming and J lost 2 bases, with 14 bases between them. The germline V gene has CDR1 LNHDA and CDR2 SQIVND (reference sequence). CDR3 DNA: TGTGCCAGTAATCCCCGGACATTCAACTATGGCTACACCTTC. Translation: CASNPRTFNYGYTF.

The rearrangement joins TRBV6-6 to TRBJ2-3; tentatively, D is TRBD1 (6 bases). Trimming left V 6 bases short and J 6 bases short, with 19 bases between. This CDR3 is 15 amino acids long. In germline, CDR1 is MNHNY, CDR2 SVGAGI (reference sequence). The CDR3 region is CASRKRTAPGDTQYF. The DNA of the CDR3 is TGTGCCAGCAGGAAGAGGACAGCGCCCGGGGATACGCAGTATTTT.

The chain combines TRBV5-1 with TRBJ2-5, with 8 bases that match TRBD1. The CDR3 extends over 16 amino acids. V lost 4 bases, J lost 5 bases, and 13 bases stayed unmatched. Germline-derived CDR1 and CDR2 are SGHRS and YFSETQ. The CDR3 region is CASSPNPGQGLETQYF. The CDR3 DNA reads TGCGCCAGCAGCCCCAACCCCGGACAGGGTTTGGAGACCCAGTACTTC.

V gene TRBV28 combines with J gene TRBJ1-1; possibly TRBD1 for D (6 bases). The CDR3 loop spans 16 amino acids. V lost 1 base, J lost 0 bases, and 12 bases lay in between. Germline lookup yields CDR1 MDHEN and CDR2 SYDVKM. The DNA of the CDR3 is TGTGCCAGCAGTTTATCCCAGGGGTGGATGAACACTGAAGCTTTCTTT. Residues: CASSLSQGWMNTEAFF.

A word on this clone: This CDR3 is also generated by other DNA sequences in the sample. The CDR3 here is CASSLGGVSGNTIYF. In DNA form, the CDR3 reads TGTGCCAGCAGCTTAGGGGGCGTCTCTGGAAACACCATATATTTT. The V call is TRBV5-4, the J call TRBJ1-3; 7 bases are a match to TRBD1. CDR3 length equals 15 residues. J was trimmed by 0 bases and V by 2 bases; bases with no gene match: 2. Germline loops: CDR1 SGHNT, CDR2 YYREEE (reference sequence).

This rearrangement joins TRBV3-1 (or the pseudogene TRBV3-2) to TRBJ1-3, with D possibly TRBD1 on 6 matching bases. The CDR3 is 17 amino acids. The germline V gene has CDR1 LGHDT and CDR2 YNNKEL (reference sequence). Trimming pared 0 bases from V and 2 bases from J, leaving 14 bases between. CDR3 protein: CASSQDVAGAAGNTIYF. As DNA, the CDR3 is TGTGCCAGCAGCCAAGATGTAGCGGGGGCGGCTGGAAACACCATATATTTT.